This T cell receptor (beta chain) was found in a study of the immune and genomic landscape of osteosarcoma (dated by TCRdb to the early 2020s). Study-wide context: A total of around 44 pediatric and adult patients with high-grade osteosarcoma made up the overall cohort, and the median age at diagnosis was approximately 30 years (range roughly 5-81). TCR sequencing results were integrated with transcriptome, protein array and immunostaining data to characterize the osteosarcoma immunogenomic landscape. To define immunogenic potential, the study profiled osteosarcoma specimens using whole genome, RNA and T-cell receptor sequencing along with immunohistochemistry and reverse phase protein arrays. Patients in the overall cohort were roughly 60% male, and under 80% presented with localized disease at diagnosis. An explanation for the limited clinical activity of immune checkpoint inhibitors in osteosarcoma was sought in the study. Each of three patients provided a couple of samples from the same tumor site. The cohort was enriched for poor-risk disease, with under 80% showing unfavorable pathologic response to standard therapy and approximately 67% deceased. Overall results and qualifications from the work: Overall, productive TCR clonality was low, with an average of 0.09 and a maximum of 0.3, which suggests limited T-cell clonal expansion. Along with the frozen tumor specimens, matched blood was collected from just a couple of patients. In five cases, the repertoire was dominated by a single hyperexpanded clone, and fewer than 100 T-cell clonotypes were detected in all five cases. Clonality benchmarks were derived from external normal skin and healthy peripheral blood data rather than from matched normal tissue. Sample size was not determined by any statistical method, because osteosarcoma is rare and all possible samples were collected. TCR productive clonality was greater in the immune-hot C3 cluster than in the cold C1 cluster, although TCR productive clonality remained low overall.

The ImmunoSEQ Assay (Adaptive Biotechnologies) was used to immunosequence the CDR3 regions of the TCR beta chain. Under the source paper's analysis protocol: TCRB rearrangements, read counts, read proportions and gene usage were exported through the ImmunoSEQ Analyzer platform. T-cell clonality was calculated from productive rearrangements as 1 minus Pielou's evenness. In the clonal space homeostasis analysis, clonotypes were sorted into rare, small, medium, large or hyperexpanded (0.01 to 1 of the repertoire) bins. TCR productive clonality was compared across immune clusters C1, C2 and C3 using the Wilcoxon rank sum test. TCRdb carries this immuneACCESS record with in-frame sequences only. Its versions omit some clonotypes, under half of them owing to an unresolved V gene in the studies checked, with the rest unexplained. Clonal size and the V and J genes are those of that table, whereas D and trimming came from the DNA. The sample profile shows 6,000 to 7,000 clones; 60% to 80% of them were found once. Clones ranked in the top ten supply over 12% of the sample.

V loses 6 bases of germline sequence and J loses 2 bases, and the interval between the two ends is 13 bases. Via the germline V gene (reference sequence), CDR1 is MNHEY and CDR2 SMNVEV. The CDR3 measures 14 amino acids from cysteine to phenylalanine. Just CDR3 DNA is preserved here, 42 bases in frame from base 1. Post-treatment primary, local recurrence and metastasis tumors from poor-prognosis patients were used as specimens. For this clone: Its cognate antigen has yet to be identified. No base quality values were provided; no much bigger clone lies one nucleotide off.

Specimen: osteosarcoma tumor tissue from the lung. The sequence was collected from a human donor with osteosarcoma. This chain joins TRBV27 to TRBJ1-1, and possibly TRBD1, on 6 matching bases. The nucleotide sequence reads TGTGCCAGCAGGGGAACAGGGAGTAACACTGAAGCTTTCTTT. This encodes CASRGTGSNTEAFF.